Given below is one TCR beta chain in context. Its antigen remains unidentified. No base qualities exist here, and no much larger clone lies one base off it. For this chain, trimming is 2 bases at the V end and 5 bases at the J end, and the number of junction bases without a gene match is 6. The CDR3 numbers 15 residues from cysteine through phenylalanine. The read is trimmed to its CDR3 DNA, 45 bases read in frame from base 1. The germline V gene yields SGHRS for CDR1 and YFSETQ for CDR2. This entry comes from a study of OX40 agonist ivuxolimab in advanced cancers. With respect to the entire study: Ivuxolimab was an agonistic, fully human IgG2 monoclonal antibody directed against OX40 (CD134), a costimulatory receptor. Intravenous ivuxolimab was administered to patients every 2 weeks at six dose levels: 0.01, 0.1, 0.3, 1.5, 3 and 10 mg/kg. Of the 50 to 55 patients in dose escalation, about 19 had hepatocellular carcinoma, some 15 had melanoma, 9 had renal cell carcinoma and 9 had head and neck cancer. A male proportion of 82.7% and a mean age of 60 years, ranging from 23 to 79, were recorded for the dose-escalation cohort. Prior anti-PD-1, anti-PD-L1 or anti-CTLA-4 therapy was permitted, and checkpoint inhibitors had been received by around 40% of dose-escalation patients. Three dose-escalation patients achieved partial responses, one with hepatocellular carcinoma and two with cutaneous melanoma. The purpose of peripheral TCRbeta sequencing was to test whether ivuxolimab changed TCR sequence diversity and led to clonal T-cell expansion. The paper covers the monotherapy dose-escalation part of the phase I ivuxolimab trial, which included N = 52 patients. General conclusions and limits of the study: In the 0.1-3.0 mg/kg groups, partial responders had among the lowest normalized peripheral clonal expansion, particularly in CD8+ T cells. At doses of 0.1 to 3.0 mg/kg, clonal expansion of both CD4+ and CD8+ T cells in blood was seen between baseline and week 6. After ivuxolimab, more expanded clones were found on average in CD8+ T cells than in CD4+ T cells. The antigen specificity of the peripheral T cells that underwent clonal expansion was not determined. Low levels of normalized T-cell clonal expansion were also seen in some patients who did not respond.

Patients with a history of autoimmune disease or receiving systemic immunosuppression were excluded from the trial. Peripheral blood for TCR sequencing was collected from all dose cohorts at baseline, on cycle 4 day 1, and on cycle 7 day 1. Samples came from an open-label, multicenter, first-in-human phase I dose-escalation trial of ivuxolimab. Adults with locally advanced or metastatic melanoma, renal cell carcinoma, hepatocellular carcinoma or head and neck squamous cell carcinoma were enrolled in the trial. Before TCR sequencing, CD4+ and CD8+ T cells were separately sorted from peripheral blood. To sequence the TCRbeta CDR3 region, genomic DNA was isolated from the sorted cells. The immunoSEQ Assay was used for sequencing of TCRbeta CDR3 regions. As stored in TCRdb, this immuneACCESS dataset retains in-frame rearrangements with V and J assigned. A fraction of the clones does not appear; measured against another copy, unresolved V genes explain less than half of the discrepancy, and the remainder lacks a known reason. The sample data list around 57,000 clones, and 86% of these were observed just once. The biggest ten clones account for about 1.2% of the sample.

The sequencing used CD4+ or CD8+ T cells sorted from blood, collected in a trial of the OX40 agonist ivuxolimab. The sequence links TRBV5-1 to TRBJ1-5, with 8 bases in between that match TRBD1. This sequence was found in an adult with an advanced solid tumor such as melanoma, head and neck, liver or kidney cancer. The DNA sequence is as follows: TGCGCCAGCAGCTTTAACGGACAGGGCGATCAGCCCCAGCATTTT. Its protein reads: CASSFNGQGDQPQHF.